Listed here are 24 T cell receptor beta chains from one sample, sequenced in a study of blood T cell repertoires in COVID-19. TCRdb's table, derived via immunoSEQ multiplex PCR, lists solely in-frame clones and lacks some. The top ten hold 13% to 15% of the sample, which has 150,000 to 200,000 clones, 80% to 90% seen once. Sequencing was carried out using peripheral blood. These receptors were taken from a woman in her seventies with COVID-19, enrolled during active disease.

This clone was picked up one time. V gene TRBV29-1 combines with J gene TRBJ2-7, with 9 bases fitting TRBD1. V dropped 6 bases and J dropped 5; count of bases not matched to a gene: 8. The V gene's germline CDR1 is SQVTM and CDR2 ANQGSEA. The CDR3 extends over 13 amino acids. CDR3 sequence: CSVVGTGNHEQYF. In DNA, the CDR3 is TGCAGCGTCGTCGGGACAGGGAACCACGAGCAGTACTTC.

The chain is built from TRBV6-5 and TRBJ1-6, with a weak D call TRBD1 (5 bases). The CDR3 covers 14 residues. V was clipped by 0 bases and J by 10 bases, with 10 bases between them. Germline assignment: CDR1 MNHEY and CDR2 SVGAGI. The CDR3 loop is CASSYSDSRSPLHF. In nucleotides, the CDR3 is TGTGCCAGCAGTTACTCAGACAGTCGGTCACCCCTCCACTTT.

The V and J genes are TRBV19 and TRBJ2-1; 7 bases agree with TRBD1. The CDR3 length is 13 residues. With 4 bases clipped from V and 4 bases from J, the junction kept 1 base outside the gene matches. The germline CDR1 and CDR2 sequences are LNHDA and SQIVND (reference sequence). The CDR3 DNA follows: TGTGCCAGTAGTACGACAGGGTACAATGAGCAGTTCTTC. As protein: CASSTTGYNEQFF.

This chain joins TRBV29-1 and TRBJ1-2; D perhaps matches TRBD1 (5 bases). V dropped 4 bases and J dropped 6 bases, with 9 bases sitting between them. Germline V lookup: CDR1 SQVTM, CDR2 ANQGSEA. CDR3 size: 11 residues. The CDR3: CSVGQGNGYTF. CDR3 bases: TGCAGCGTTGGGCAGGGAAATGGCTACACCTTC.

The genes are TRBV5-1 and TRBJ2-5; 9 bases line up with TRBD2. The CDR3 loop spans 15 amino acids. CDR1 and CDR2 (germline): SGHRS, YFSETQ. The V segment lost 5 bases and the J segment 0 bases; nucleotides outside the gene matches: 5. The CDR3 region has the DNA TGCGCCAGCAGGCTAGCGGGACAGTACCAAGAGACCCAGTACTTC. Amino acid sequence: CASRLAGQYQETQYF.

This chain connects TRBV29-1 to TRBJ1-5; D gene uncertain. The germline V and J ends were trimmed by 6 bases and 3 bases, with 12 bases remaining between them. Germline CDR1 and CDR2: SQVTM and ANQGSEA. This CDR3 comprises 13 residues. The CDR3 nucleotides read TGCAGCGTCTCCGCCAGCGACAATCAGCCCCAGCATTTT. This translates into CSVSASDNQPQHF.

The CDR3 nucleotides are TGTGCCAGCAGTTTGGACAGTAATGAAAAACTGTTTTTT. It translates to CASSLDSNEKLFF. The chain has TRBV28 and TRBJ1-4, with a possible D match to TRBD1 (6 bases). V was cut by 3 bases and J by 4 bases, with 6 bases left in between. CDR1 and CDR2 from the germline V gene are MDHEN and SYDVKM. There are 13 residues in the CDR3.

The chain couples TRBV6-5 to TRBJ2-2; 9 bases line up with TRBD1. The CDR3 loop spans 14 amino acids. V lost 5 bases, J lost 4 bases, and 2 bases stayed unmatched. Germline CDR1 is MNHEY and CDR2 is SVGAGI. The CDR3, as DNA: TGTGCCAGCAGTCGACAGGGGGGCACCGGGGAGCTGTTTTTT. Translated, it gives CASSRQGGTGELFF.

The V call is TRBV2, the J call TRBJ2-6; D is undetermined. Germline loops: CDR1 SNHLY, CDR2 FYNNEI. The CDR3 is 12 amino acids. V was trimmed by 6 bases and J by 4 bases, leaving 4 bases between them. For the CDR3, the DNA is TGTGCCAGCAGCGCGGGGGCCAACGTCCTGACTTTC. The encoded protein is CASSAGANVLTF. Based on the CDR3 plus reference TRBV2 and TRBJ2-6, the full variable domain is EPEVTQTPSHQVTQMGQEVILRCVPISNHLYFYWYRQILGQKVEFLVSFYNNEISEKSEIFDDQFSVERPDGSNFTLKIRSTKLEDSAMYFCASSAGANVLTFGAGSRLTVL.

This clone was seen once. The V call is TRBV2, the J call TRBJ2-3, with 7 positions matching TRBD1. The V and J ends lost 4 bases and 4 bases, in that order; junction bases with no gene match: 5. The germline gives CDR1 SNHLY, CDR2 FYNNEI. This CDR3 spans 14 amino acids. CDR3 amino acids: CASSADRVADTQYF. The CDR3 DNA reads as TGTGCCAGCAGTGCAGACAGGGTTGCAGATACGCAGTATTTT.

V gene TRBV6-5 combines with J gene TRBJ1-5, with TRBD1 identical over 7 bases. Germline trimming cut 10 bases from V and 3 bases from J; bases unmatched to any gene: 6. This CDR3 is 13 amino acids long. CDR1 and CDR2 from the germline V gene are MNHEY and SVGAGI. Here the CDR3 reads CAISGQLNQPQHF. CDR3 coding DNA: TGTGCCATTTCGGGACAGCTCAATCAGCCCCAGCATTTT.

The rearrangement links TRBV6-5 to TRBJ1-2; 9 nucleotides line up with TRBD1. The CDR3 totals 15 residues. Germline trimming cut 6 bases from V and 8 bases from J; bases unmatched to any gene: 13. Germline assignment: CDR1 MNHEY and CDR2 SVGAGI. In DNA form, the CDR3 reads TGTGCCAGCAGCGCGTCCGGGACAGGGAGAGGGGGCTACACCTTC. This gives the protein CASSASGTGRGGYTF.

This chain connects TRBV5-1 to TRBJ1-1, with a weak D call TRBD1 (6 bases). V lost 0 bases and J lost 0, with 12 bases in between. Germline CDR1 SGHRS, CDR2 YFSETQ. This CDR3 has 16 amino acids. The CDR3 DNA sequence: TGCGCCAGCAGCTTGGCCCCTGGACAGATGAACACTGAAGCTTTCTTT. It yields the protein CASSLAPGQMNTEAFF.

V usage is TRBV5-4 and J usage is TRBJ2-7; D is possibly TRBD2 (5 bases). This CDR3 is built from 13 residues. The ends were cut back, 4 bases at V and 3 bases at J, with 11 bases in the middle. Per germline, CDR1 SGHNT and CDR2 YYREEE (reference sequence). This chain's CDR3 is CASSPAGNYEQYF. As DNA, the CDR3 is TGTGCCAGCAGCCCCGCGGGCAACTACGAGCAGTACTTC.

This sequence joins TRBV3-1 (or the pseudogene TRBV3-2) and TRBJ2-4; no firm D call. The CDR3 extends over 20 amino acids. CDR1 is LGHDT and CDR2 is YNNKEL in the germline V gene (reference sequence). V lost 1 base to trimming and J lost 0 bases, with 22 bases between them. DNA of the CDR3: TGTGCCAGCAGCCAAGGCGGTCAGCGCCGCACCTCTAGAGCCAAAAACATTCAGTACTTC. Encoded protein: CASSQGGQRRTSRAKNIQYF.

This rearrangement joins TRBV5-1 to TRBJ2-5; tentatively, D is TRBD2 (5 bases). Germline-derived CDR1 and CDR2 are SGHRS and YFSETQ. Trimming took 4 bases from V and 1 from J, leaving 8 bases between them. This CDR3 spans 13 amino acids. CDR3 residues: CASSPRGQETQYF. CDR3 in DNA: TGCGCCAGCAGCCCCCGGGGCCAAGAGACCCAGTACTTC.

The gene calls are TRBV5-1 and TRBJ2-1; TRBD1 matches at 10 bases. CDR3 length equals 16 residues. CDR1 and CDR2 from the germline V gene are SGHRS and YFSETQ. J gave up 8 bases and V 2 bases, and 10 bases lay outside the gene matches. For the CDR3, the DNA is TGCGCCAGCAGCTTAAGTTCCGGGACAGGGGCGGATGAGCAGTTCTTC. As protein: CASSLSSGTGADEQFF.

The rearrangement links TRBV5-1 to TRBJ1-2; 7 positions match TRBD1. The V gene's germline CDR1 is SGHRS and CDR2 YFSETQ. The CDR3 totals 14 residues. V was clipped by 4 bases and J by 3 bases; unmatched bases: 6. CDR3 sequence: CASSPIDRDYGYTF. CDR3 DNA sequence: TGCGCCAGCAGCCCTATCGACAGGGACTATGGCTACACCTTC.

The chain joins TRBV4-2 to TRBJ1-3; weak D call: TRBD1 (5 bases). The CDR3 length is 16 residues. Per the germline V gene, CDR1 is LGHNA and CDR2 is YNFKEQ. Trimming shortened V by 1 base and J by 4 bases, and 14 bases separated the two germline ends. This CDR3 reads CASSQVGGDIGNTIYF. The CDR3 DNA reads as TGTGCCAGCAGCCAAGTCGGAGGGGATATAGGAAACACCATATATTTT.

V usage is TRBV28 and J usage is TRBJ1-2; D ambiguous. This CDR3 region has 15 residues. V lost 4 bases to trimming and J lost 2 bases, with 14 bases between them. Germline V gene lookup returns CDR1 MDHEN and CDR2 SYDVKM. The CDR3 DNA sequence: TGTGCCAGCAGTTCCCCCCGATTAGAAAACTATGGCTACACCTTC. Amino acid sequence: CASSSPRLENYGYTF.

The chain joins TRBV5-6 to TRBJ1-5, with D possibly being TRBD1 (5 bases). The germline CDR1 and CDR2 sequences are SGHDT and YYEEEE. This CDR3 has 14 amino acids. The V and J ends lost 0 bases and 1 base respectively, with 5 bases between them. For the CDR3, the DNA is TGTGCCAGCAGCTTGGCAGGGAGCAATCAGCCCCAGCATTTT. It is translated as CASSLAGSNQPQHF.

The J gene is TRBJ2-1, the V gene TRBV9; 8 bases are a match to TRBD2. The CDR3 contains 14 residues. Germline CDR1 reads SGDLS; CDR2 reads YYNGEE. The V segment lost 5 bases and the J segment 6 bases; nucleotides outside the gene matches: 7. The CDR3 DNA sequence: TGTGCCAGCAGTAGCGGGGATCCCATCAATGAGCAGTTCTTC. Encoded protein: CASSSGDPINEQFF.

This clone was detected a few times. V gene TRBV11-3 combines with J gene TRBJ2-1; 7 bases fit TRBD2. V shed 3 bases and J 0 bases; nucleotides not matched to a gene: 5. Germline values: CDR1 SGHNT, CDR2 YENEEA. This CDR3 comprises 16 residues. CDR3 sequence reads: CASSFSGTSSYNEQFF. The CDR3 nucleotides are TGTGCCAGCAGCTTCAGCGGGACGAGCTCCTACAATGAGCAGTTCTTC.

This clone was detected a few times. This rearrangement joins TRBV4-1 to TRBJ2-1, with 7 nucleotides matching TRBD2. There are 17 residues in the CDR3. Germline loops: CDR1 MGHRA, CDR2 YSYEKL. Trimming removed 4 bases from V and 4 bases from J; junction bases left unmatched: 13. The CDR3 sequence is CASSREGTKGGYNEQFF. Written as DNA, the CDR3 is TGCGCCAGCAGCCGGGAGGGTACCAAGGGAGGTTACAATGAGCAGTTCTTC.